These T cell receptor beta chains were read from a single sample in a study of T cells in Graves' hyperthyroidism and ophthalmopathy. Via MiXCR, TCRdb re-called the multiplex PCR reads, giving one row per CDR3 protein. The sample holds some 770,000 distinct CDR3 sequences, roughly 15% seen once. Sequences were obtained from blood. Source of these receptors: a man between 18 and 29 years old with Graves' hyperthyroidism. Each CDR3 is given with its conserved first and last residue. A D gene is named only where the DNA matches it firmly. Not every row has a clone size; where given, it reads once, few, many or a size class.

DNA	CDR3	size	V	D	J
TGTGCCAGCAGGCCTGCCTGGGCCTCTCACGAGCAGTACTTC	CASRPAWASHEQYF	.	TRBV2	.	TRBJ2-7
TGTGCCAGCTCTATCCGGTCGGCGGGAGGCCCCGGGGAGCTGTTTTTT	CASSIRSAGGPGELFF	few	TRBV27	TRBD2	TRBJ2-2
TGTGCCAGCTCACCTCGAGCTAGCGGGAGTTATCGGGAGCAGTACTTC	CASSPRASGSYREQYF	.	TRBV18	TRBD2	TRBJ2-7
TGTGCCAGCGCACTGACCGGGGGCAACTCTGGAAACACCATATATTTT	CASALTGGNSGNTIYF	many	TRBV18	.	TRBJ1-3
TGTGCCAGCAGCCCTAGCGCCCTTTACGCGGAAGCTTTCTTT	CASSPSALYAEAFF	many	TRBV28	.	TRBJ1-1
TGCAGTGCTAGAGTCGGGACAGCTAATTCACCCCTCCACTTT	CSARVGTANSPLHF	.	TRBV20-1	TRBD1	TRBJ1-6
TGTGCCAGCTCCGTAACGGTCGGAGAAAAACTGTTTTTT	CASSVTVGEKLFF	many	TRBV18	.	TRBJ1-4
TGCAGCGTTGAAGATCTTTGGGGTATCACAGATACGCAGTATTTT	CSVEDLWGITDTQYF	many	TRBV29-1	.	TRBJ2-3
TGTGCCAGCAGTTTAGCAGGGATTGGCGAGCAGTACTTC	CASSLAGIGEQYF	many	TRBV12-3/TRBV12-4	.	TRBJ2-7
TGTGCCTGGAGTTATGGGCAGGGAAAATACGAGCAGTACTTC	CAWSYGQGKYEQYF	few	TRBV30	.	TRBJ2-7
TGTGCCACCAGCAGAGATGCGGTCGGGAACACTGAAGCTTTCTTT	CATSRDAVGNTEAFF	.	TRBV15	.	TRBJ1-1
TGCAGTGCTAGAGAGGGGGCAACGGGGAGGGCCCGGCGGGAGACCCAGTACTTC	CSAREGATGRARRETQYF	.	TRBV20-1	.	TRBJ2-5
TGTGCCAGCAGCCTCGGACTCCAAGCCAAAAACATTCAGTACTTC	CASSLGLQAKNIQYF	once	TRBV7-9	.	TRBJ2-4
TGTGCCAGCAGTTTGGGGTCAGTCACAGATACGCAGTATTTT	CASSLGSVTDTQYF	many	TRBV28	.	TRBJ2-3
TGTGCCAGCAGCGTAGCGACAGGGGGGTACGAGCAGTACTTC	CASSVATGGYEQYF	.	TRBV9	TRBD1	TRBJ2-7
TGTGCCAGTAGATTCGAGAGGTTAGATGGCTACACCTTC	CASRFERLDGYTF	.	TRBV19	.	TRBJ1-2
TGTGCCAGCAGCTTTGCTAGCGGGGGCGCAGATACGCAGTATTTT	CASSFASGGADTQYF	.	TRBV7-8	TRBD2	TRBJ2-3
TGTGCCAGCAGTTTCCAGAGCTCTGGCTACACCTTC	CASSFQSSGYTF	few	TRBV28	.	TRBJ1-2
TGTGCCAGCAGTTTAGAGGGGGGCAGAATGAACACTGAAGCTTTCTTT	CASSLEGGRMNTEAFF	many	TRBV12-3/TRBV12-4	.	TRBJ1-1
TGCAGCGTTGACACTGCGAGCTCCTACAATGAGCAGTTCTTC	CSVDTASSYNEQFF	few	TRBV29-1	.	TRBJ2-1
TGTGCCAGCAGTTCACAGGGACAACCCCCCTACGAGCGGTACTTC	CASSSQGQPPYERYF	many	TRBV28	.	TRBJ2-7
TGTGCCAGCAGTTTAACAACTAACCCGGGACCTCAAGAGACCCAGTACTTC	CASSLTTNPGPQETQYF	many	TRBV12-3/TRBV12-4	.	TRBJ2-5
TGTGCCAGCAGTTACCAGCCGCAGAGGACACCCCTCCACTTT	CASSYQPQRTPLHF	once	TRBV6-9	.	TRBJ1-6
TGTGCCAGCAGCCCCGGGTCGGGACAGCGCACTTACAATGAGCAGTTCTTC	CASSPGSGQRTYNEQFF	many	TRBV7-2	TRBD1	TRBJ2-1
TGCAGCGTTGAAGCTACAATTGGCCGAGCTTTCTTT	CSVEATIGRAFF	.	TRBV29-1	.	TRBJ1-1
TGTGCCAGCAGCTTAGTTGGGACCGATTATTCACCCCTCCACTTT	CASSLVGTDYSPLHF	many	TRBV7-2	.	TRBJ1-6